Listed below are T cell receptor beta chains from one sample, sequenced in a study of metastatic and nonmetastatic thyroid tumors. TCRdb recomputed clones from the PCR reads via MiXCR. Of about 15,000 clones listed, over 25% are singletons. The sequenced sample consisted of tumor tissue. Receptors were obtained from a female donor with papillary thyroid cancer or a benign thyroid nodule (not recorded which). Some clones in this sample may be carry-over from other donors' samples. Both conserved end residues are part of each CDR3. D genes are given only for firm matches. Where a row states a size, it is once, few, many or the class of an expanded clone; other rows omit it.

D: NA
length: 15
V: TRBV14
J: TRBJ2-7
size: NA
CDR3: CASSQVRGAFYEQYF
DNA: TGTGCCAGCAGCCAAGTCCGGGGGGCGTTCTACGAGCAGTACTTC

D: NA
length: 13
V: TRBV29-1
J: TRBJ1-1
size: many
CDR3: CSVDPGGITEAFF
DNA: TGCAGCGTTGACCCCGGGGGCATCACTGAAGCTTTCTTT

D: TRBD1
length: 15
V: TRBV5-1
J: TRBJ1-2
size: NA
CDR3: CASSLYLTGMDGYTF
DNA: TGCGCCAGCAGCTTGTATCTGACAGGGATGGATGGCTACACCTTC

D: NA
length: 16
V: TRBV6-1
J: TRBJ2-7
size: medium-sized
CDR3: CASSEAPSILGYEQYF
DNA: TGTGCCAGCAGTGAAGCTCCTAGTATCCTTGGCTACGAGCAGTACTTC

D: NA
length: 14
V: TRBV28
J: TRBJ2-7
size: NA
CDR3: CASTPGWGSYEQYF
DNA: TGTGCCAGCACTCCCGGTTGGGGGTCCTACGAGCAGTACTTC

D: TRBD2
length: 16
V: TRBV13
J: TRBJ2-3
size: NA
CDR3: CASSPTRGGDQDTQYF
DNA: TGTGCCAGCAGCCCCACCCGCGGGGGGGATCAAGATACGCAGTATTTT

D: NA
length: 16
V: TRBV11-1
J: TRBJ2-7
size: NA
CDR3: CASSLSAGTNHYEQYF
DNA: TGTGCCAGCAGCTTAAGTGCAGGGACCAACCACTACGAGCAGTACTTC

D: TRBD1
length: 14
V: TRBV27
J: TRBJ1-1
size: NA
CDR3: CASSLWPGGTEAFF
DNA: TGTGCCAGCAGTTTATGGCCAGGGGGCACTGAAGCTTTCTTT

D: NA
length: 13
V: TRBV3-1
J: TRBJ2-7
size: few
CDR3: CASSQDSGYEQYF
DNA: TGTGCCAGCAGCCAAGATTCGGGCTACGAGCAGTACTTC

D: NA
length: 14
V: TRBV5-1
J: TRBJ1-4
size: medium-sized
CDR3: CASKQQPTNEKLFF
DNA: TGCGCCAGCAAACAACAGCCAACTAATGAAAAACTGTTTTTT

D: TRBD2
length: 15
V: TRBV20-1
J: TRBJ2-1
size: NA
CDR3: CSARPSGRTYNEQFF
DNA: TGCAGTGCTAGACCTAGCGGGAGGACCTACAATGAGCAGTTCTTC

D: TRBD1
length: 16
V: TRBV6-1
J: TRBJ2-1
size: NA
CDR3: CASSTPPGGPLNEQFF
DNA: TGTGCCAGCAGTACACCTCCAGGGGGCCCCCTTAATGAGCAGTTCTTC

D: NA
length: 12
V: TRBV5-1
J: TRBJ2-7
size: few
CDR3: CASSLDGLEQYF
DNA: TGCGCCAGCAGCTTGGATGGCCTCGAGCAGTACTTC

D: NA
length: 13
V: TRBV20-1
J: TRBJ2-7
size: NA
CDR3: CSARVPSSYEHYF
DNA: TGCAGTGCTAGAGTTCCCAGCTCCTACGAGCATTACTTC

D: TRBD2
length: 19
V: TRBV4-2
J: TRBJ2-3
size: medium-sized
CDR3: CASSQDSPSGRAGTDTQYF
DNA: TGTGCCAGCAGCCAAGATTCGCCTAGCGGGAGGGCTGGCACAGATACGCAGTATTTT

D: NA
length: 16
V: TRBV19
J: TRBJ2-3
size: NA
CDR3: CASSIGNAPITDTQYF
DNA: TGTGCCAGTAGTATCGGGAATGCCCCAATCACAGATACGCAGTATTTT

D: TRBD1
length: 16
V: TRBV30
J: TRBJ1-1
size: NA
CDR3: CAWNRGHRGGNTEAFF
DNA: TGTGCCTGGAACAGGGGACACAGGGGGGGGAACACTGAAGCTTTCTTT

D: NA
length: 15
V: TRBV18
J: TRBJ1-2
size: NA
CDR3: CASSPDRSSNYGYTF
DNA: TGTGCCAGCTCACCAGATAGGAGTTCTAACTATGGCTACACCTTC

D: NA
length: 15
V: TRBV20-1
J: TRBJ1-1
size: NA
CDR3: CSARLGTTGNTEAFF
DNA: TGCAGTGCTAGACTTGGGACTACCGGGAACACTGAAGCTTTCTTT